This T cell receptor (beta chain) was found in a study of cytomegalovirus exposure and HLA in healthy donors. Study outcomes and limitations: There were some public TCRs occurring in many donors, but most TCR sequences were rare.

A note on this clone: Its antigen is as yet unknown.

There are 13 residues in the CDR3. CDR1 and CDR2 (germline): SGHTA, FQGNSA. With 3 bases removed from V and 5 bases from J, the gap between germline ends came to 9 bases. Sequenced by immunoSEQ multiplex PCR; TCRdb stores in-frame clones only, minus some. Among some 330,000 clones listed, roughly 85% were seen once. The specimen sequenced was PBMCs. V is TRBV7-2 and J is TRBJ2-3; D ambiguous. The sequence was obtained from a woman under 30 in good health and CMV-seronegative. The CDR3 bases are TGTGCCAGCAGCTTCAGAGGTGAAGATACGCAGTATTTT. Translated, it gives CASSFRGEDTQYF.